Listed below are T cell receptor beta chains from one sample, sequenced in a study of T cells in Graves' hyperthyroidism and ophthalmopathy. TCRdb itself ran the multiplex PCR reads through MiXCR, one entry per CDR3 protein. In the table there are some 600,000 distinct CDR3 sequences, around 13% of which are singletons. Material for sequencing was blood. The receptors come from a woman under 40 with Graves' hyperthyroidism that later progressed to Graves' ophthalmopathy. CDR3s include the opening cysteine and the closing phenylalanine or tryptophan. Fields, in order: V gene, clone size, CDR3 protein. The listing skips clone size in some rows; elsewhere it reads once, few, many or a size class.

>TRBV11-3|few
CARSLESLAGAETQYF
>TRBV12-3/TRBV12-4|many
CASSLASSGRAYEQYF
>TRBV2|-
CASNLTPRSEQFF
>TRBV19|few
CASSMGRYAGGSTDTQYF
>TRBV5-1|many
CASSQSDGSNQPQHF
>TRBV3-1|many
CASSSPWEGEKLFF
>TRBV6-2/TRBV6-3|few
CASIQTGWTEAFF
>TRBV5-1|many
CASRTPLDSTQYF
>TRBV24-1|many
CATPIFGQGGPRGTQYF
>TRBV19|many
CALWAQLEAFF
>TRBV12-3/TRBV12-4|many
CASSPRRDNYGYTF
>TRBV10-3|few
CAIGTATNTEAFF
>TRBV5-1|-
CASSQAPANTEAFF
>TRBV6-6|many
CASSYSGVDSPLHF